The 14 T cell receptor beta chains below come from one sample, sequenced in a study of CD8+ T cells in alopecia areata. Extracted RNA was reverse transcribed into cDNA, the sequencing template. Libraries were prepared by immunoSEQ multiplex PCR; TCRdb keeps only in-frame clonotypes and omits some of them. The table shows 150,000 to 200,000 clones, with roughly 60% occurring only once. Indicated treatment: oral pan-JAK inhibitor, 5-10 mg twice daily. The sample in question was CD4+ T cells sorted from blood, obtained at week 24, from a patient treated with tofacitinib. The receptors were gathered from a human donor with alopecia areata.

The chain uses TRBV30 and TRBJ2-7, with TRBD1 matching over 10 bases. This CDR3 has 14 amino acids. CDR1 is GTSNPN and CDR2 is SVGIG in the germline V gene (reference sequence). V gave up 3 bases and J gave up 5 bases; unmatched junction bases: 7. This CDR3 reads CAWSPGQGSHEQYF. The CDR3 DNA is TGTGCCTGGAGCCCGGGACAGGGGTCCCACGAGCAGTACTTC.

The V and J genes are TRBV27 and TRBJ1-5; tentative D call: TRBD1 (5 bases). Germline values: CDR1 MNHEY, CDR2 SMNVEV (reference sequence). This CDR3 is 15 amino acids long. V gave up 2 bases and J gave up 4 bases, with 12 bases separating them. The CDR3 sequence is CASSLTGPGNQPQHF. CDR3 bases: TGTGCCAGCAGTTTAACAGGCCCCGGAAATCAGCCCCAGCATTTT.

This clone was observed a few times. The genes are TRBV21-1 and TRBJ2-7. TRBV21-1 counts as a pseudogene. The CDR3 covers 15 residues. CDR3 residues: CASSKVSQGRYEQYF. As DNA, the CDR3 is TGTGCCAGCAGCAAAGTCTCCCAGGGGAGGTACGAGCAGTACTTC.

This chain uses TRBV9 with TRBJ1-2, with TRBD1 identical over 9 bases. Trimming removed 5 bases from V and 4 bases from J; junction bases left unmatched: 9. The CDR3 loop spans 15 amino acids. CDR1 and CDR2 from the germline V gene are SGDLS and YYNGEE. The CDR3: CASSRAAGQGYGYTF. The CDR3 bases are TGTGCCAGCAGTCGAGCGGCGGGACAGGGCTATGGCTACACCTTC. Based on the CDR3 plus reference TRBV9 and TRBJ1-2, the full variable domain is DSGVTQTPKHLITATGQRVTLRCSPRSGDLSVYWYQQSLDQGLQFLIQYYNGEERAKGNILERFSAQQFPDLHSELNLSSLELGDSALYFCASSRAAGQGYGYTFGSGTRLTVV.

About this clone: A junction boundary mismatches the germline segment, possibly from a read error. The CDR3, as DNA: TGCAGCGCTGAAGGACAGGGGAAAAATGAAGCTTTCTTT. Translated: CSAEGQGKNEAFF. The chain employs TRBV29-1 and TRBJ1-1, with TRBD1 identical over 9 bases. The CDR3 sequence is 13 residues long. Per germline, CDR1 SQVTM and CDR2 ANQGSEA.

The chain recombines TRBV15 with TRBJ2-5; D unclear. Per the germline V gene, CDR1 is LNHNV and CDR2 is YYDKDF (reference sequence). Trimming stripped 3 bases from V and 5 bases from J, with 7 bases between. There are 12 residues in the CDR3. CDR3 protein: CATSSRSETQYF. The DNA for the CDR3 is TGTGCCACCAGCAGCCGGAGTGAGACCCAGTACTTC.

The genes are TRBV27 and TRBJ1-1; D unresolved. The germline gives CDR1 MNHEY, CDR2 SMNVEV (reference sequence). This CDR3 contains 13 residues. V lost 3 bases to trimming and J lost 1 base, with 6 bases between them. The CDR3 here is CASSFSGNTEAFF. CDR3 nucleotides: TGTGCCAGCAGTTTCTCAGGGAACACTGAAGCTTTCTTT.

The J gene is TRBJ2-3, the V gene TRBV9, with 9 bases aligning to TRBD2. J was trimmed by 4 bases and V by 3 bases; bases with no gene match: 9. This CDR3 is built from 16 residues. Germline CDR1 is SGDLS and CDR2 is YYNGEE. The CDR3 region is CASSASPGLASDTQYF. Here the CDR3 DNA reads TGTGCCAGCAGCGCTTCTCCGGGACTAGCCTCAGATACGCAGTATTTT.

The V call is TRBV4-3, the J call TRBJ1-4; tentative D call: TRBD1 (6 bases). Germline V gene sequence: CDR1 LGHNA, CDR2 YSLEER. This CDR3 is built from 16 residues. Trimming removed 3 bases at V and 0 bases at J, with 11 bases between. CDR3 DNA: TGCGCCAGCAGCCATGGAGGACAGTCAACTAATGAAAAACTGTTTTTT. Its protein product is CASSHGGQSTNEKLFF.

This clone was seen only once. This sequence joins TRBV13 and TRBJ2-7, with D possibly TRBD1 on 5 matching bases. The CDR3 is made up of 14 amino acids. The V end lost 1 base, the J end lost 7 bases, and 14 bases lay between the germline ends. CDR1 is PRHDT and CDR2 is FYEKMQ in the germline V gene (reference sequence). The DNA of the CDR3 is TGTGCCAGCAGCTTAGTAGGCCGATCAGGGGAGCAGTACTTC. Its translation: CASSLVGRSGEQYF. The whole variable domain, remainder taken from reference TRBV13 and TRBJ2-7, is AAGVIQSPRHLIKEKRETATLKCYPIPRHDTVYWYQQGPGQDPQFLISFYEKMQSDKGSIPDRFSAQQFSDYHSELNMSSLELGDSALYFCASSLVGRSGEQYFGPGTRLTVT.

This chain joins TRBV29-1 and TRBJ1-2, with D uncertain. Germline lookup yields CDR1 SQVTM and CDR2 ANQGSEA. Trimming pared 7 bases from V and 5 bases from J, leaving 11 bases between. The CDR3 consists of 11 residues. DNA for the CDR3: TGCAGCGCGTTTGAGGTTTATGGCTACACCTTC. Protein product: CSAFEVYGYTF.

The chain employs TRBV4-3 and TRBJ1-4; tentatively, D is TRBD1 (5 bases). The CDR3 consists of 17 residues. The germline V gene encodes CDR1 LGHNA and CDR2 YSLEER. V lost 2 bases and J 0 bases, leaving 13 bases between the germline ends. Here the CDR3 reads CASSQFGPGATNEKLFF. The CDR3 nucleotides are TGCGCCAGCAGCCAATTTGGCCCGGGGGCAACTAATGAAAAACTGTTTTTT.

This CDR3 reads CASSRARTEAFF. CDR3 bases: TGTGCCAGCAGCCGGGCGCGAACGGAAGCTTTCTTT. The chain couples TRBV5-6 to TRBJ1-1; D gene unclear. CDR1 and CDR2 (germline): SGHDT, YYEEEE. The CDR3 sequence is 12 residues long. Between the trimmed V and J ends, which lost 4 bases and 8 bases, there was a span of 12 bases. The full variable domain, completed using reference TRBV5-6 and TRBJ1-1, is DAGVTQSPTHLIKTRGQQVTLRCSPKSGHDTVSWYQQALGQGPQFIFQYYEEEERQRGNFPDRFSGHQFPNYSSELNVNALLLGDSALYLCASSRARTEAFFGQGTRLTVV.

The rearrangement links TRBV5-1 to TRBJ1-6; weak D call: TRBD1 (6 bases). V was shortened by 0 bases and J by 9 bases, with 10 bases between the two germline ends. The V gene's germline CDR1 is SGHRS and CDR2 YFSETQ. The CDR3 covers 14 residues. CDR3 nucleotide sequence: TGCGCCAGCAGCTTGGGACAGGCTGGTTCACCCCTCCACTTT. Translating it yields CASSLGQAGSPLHF.